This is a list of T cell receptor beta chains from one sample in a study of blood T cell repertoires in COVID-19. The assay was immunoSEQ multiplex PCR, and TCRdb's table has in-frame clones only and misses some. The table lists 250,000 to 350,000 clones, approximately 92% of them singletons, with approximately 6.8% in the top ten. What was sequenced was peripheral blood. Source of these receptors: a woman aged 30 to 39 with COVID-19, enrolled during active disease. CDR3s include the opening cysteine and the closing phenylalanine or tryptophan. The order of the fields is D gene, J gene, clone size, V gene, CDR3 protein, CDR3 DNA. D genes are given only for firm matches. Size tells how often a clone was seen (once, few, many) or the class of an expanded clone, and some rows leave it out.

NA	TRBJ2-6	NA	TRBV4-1	CASSPRAGANVLTF	TGCGCCAGCAGCCCCCGGGCTGGGGCCAACGTCCTGACTTTC
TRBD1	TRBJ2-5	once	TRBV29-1	CSVEGTGTGETQYF	TGCAGCGTTGAAGGGACAGGAACGGGAGAGACCCAGTACTTC
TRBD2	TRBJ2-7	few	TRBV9	CASSVGEGRAYEQYF	TGTGCCAGCAGCGTAGGGGAGGGGAGAGCCTACGAGCAGTACTTC
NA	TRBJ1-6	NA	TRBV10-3	CAISATGHSSYNSPLHF	TGTGCCATCAGCGCCACAGGGCACAGCTCCTATAATTCACCCCTCCACTTT
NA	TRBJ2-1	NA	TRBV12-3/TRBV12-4	CASSFSAYDEQFF	TGTGCCAGCAGTTTCTCCGCCTATGATGAGCAGTTCTTC
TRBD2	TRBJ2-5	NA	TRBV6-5	CASKLLAGGGETQYF	TGTGCCAGCAAATTACTAGCGGGAGGAGGAGAGACCCAGTACTTC
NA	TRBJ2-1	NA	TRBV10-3	CAISEPRSNEQFF	TGTGCCATCAGTGAGCCTCGGTCCAATGAGCAGTTCTTC
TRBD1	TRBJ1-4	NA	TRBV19	CASSNGQAATNEKLFF	TGTGCCAGTAGTAACGGACAGGCGGCAACTAATGAAAAACTGTTTTTT
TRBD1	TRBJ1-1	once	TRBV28	CASRSLPGTGSATEAFF	TGTGCCAGCAGATCGCTACCCGGGACAGGGAGCGCCACTGAAGCTTTCTTT
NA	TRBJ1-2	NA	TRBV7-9	CASSPWTGEYPNYGYTF	TGTGCCAGCAGCCCGTGGACGGGGGAGTATCCTAACTATGGCTACACCTTC
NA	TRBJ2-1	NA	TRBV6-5	CASSYGGQYNEQFF	TGTGCCAGCAGTTACGGTGGGCAGTACAATGAGCAGTTCTTC
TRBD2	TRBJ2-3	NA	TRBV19	CASSIGGLALSADTQYF	TGTGCCAGTAGTATCGGGGGACTAGCTCTTTCCGCAGATACGCAGTATTTT
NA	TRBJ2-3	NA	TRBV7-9	CASSSDRSSFSTDTQYF	TGTGCCAGCAGTTCCGACAGGTCTAGCTTTAGCACAGATACGCAGTATTTT
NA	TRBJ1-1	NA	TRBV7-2	CASSLGDRENTEAFF	TGTGCCAGCAGCTTAGGTGACAGAGAGAACACTGAAGCTTTCTTT
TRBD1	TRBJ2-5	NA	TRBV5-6	CASSDNRGGETQYF	TGTGCCAGCAGCGACAACAGGGGTGGAGAGACCCAGTACTTC
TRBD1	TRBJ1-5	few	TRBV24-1	CATSPGQGADQPQHF	TGTGCCACCAGCCCGGGACAGGGGGCGGATCAGCCCCAGCATTTT
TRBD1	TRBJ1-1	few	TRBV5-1	CASSRGQANTEAFF	TGCGCCAGCAGCCGGGGACAGGCTAACACTGAAGCTTTCTTT
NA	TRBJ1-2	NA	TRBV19	CASSPGRVNYGYTF	TGTGCCAGTAGTCCCGGCAGGGTTAACTATGGCTACACCTTC
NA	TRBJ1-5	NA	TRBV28	CASSTLGARQPQHF	TGTGCCAGCAGCACGTTGGGGGCTCGACAGCCCCAGCATTTT
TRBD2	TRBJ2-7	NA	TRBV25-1	CASSDWGEGYEQYF	TGTGCCAGCAGTGACTGGGGGGAGGGCTACGAGCAGTACTTC
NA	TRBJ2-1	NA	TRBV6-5	CASSPGHEQFF	TGTGCCAGCAGTCCTGGCCATGAGCAGTTCTTC
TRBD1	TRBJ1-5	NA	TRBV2	CASSEDRVRQPQHF	TGTGCCAGCAGTGAGGACAGGGTGAGGCAGCCCCAGCATTTT
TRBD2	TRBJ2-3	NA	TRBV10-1	CASSEGTSVTDTQYF	TGCGCCAGCAGTGAGGGGACTAGCGTCACAGATACGCAGTATTTT
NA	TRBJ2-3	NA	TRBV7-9	CASSLGLGEARTDTQYF	TGTGCCAGCAGCTTAGGACTCGGGGAAGCCCGCACAGATACGCAGTATTTT
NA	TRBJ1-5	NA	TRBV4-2	CASNSEGGRANQPQHF	TGTGCCAGCAACTCCGAGGGAGGACGGGCGAATCAGCCCCAGCATTTT
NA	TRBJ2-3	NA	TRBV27	CASSPYGTSTDTQYF	TGTGCCAGCAGTCCCTATGGTACGAGCACAGATACGCAGTATTTT
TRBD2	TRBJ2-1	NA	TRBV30	CAWSGTSGSSYEQFF	TGTGCCTGGAGTGGAACTAGCGGGAGTAGCTATGAGCAGTTCTTC
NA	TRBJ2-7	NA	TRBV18	CASSHQTGEQYF	TGTGCCAGCTCACACCAGACCGGGGAGCAGTACTTC
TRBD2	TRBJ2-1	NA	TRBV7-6	CASSLGFAGGGNEQFF	TGTGCCAGCAGCTTAGGGTTTGCGGGAGGGGGCAATGAGCAGTTCTTC
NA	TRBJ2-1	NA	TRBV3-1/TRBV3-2	CASSLGVYNEQFF	TGTGCCAGCAGCCTAGGAGTCTACAATGAGCAGTTCTTC
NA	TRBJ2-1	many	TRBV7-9	CASSFGQSRQFF	TGTGCCAGCAGCTTTGGACAGTCGCGGCAGTTCTTC
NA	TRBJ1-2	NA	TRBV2	CASRRDTGPGYTF	TGTGCCAGCAGGAGAGATACAGGGCCCGGCTACACCTTC
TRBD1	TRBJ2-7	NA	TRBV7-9	CASSSSKNRGYEQYF	TGTGCCAGCAGCTCCAGTAAGAACAGGGGCTACGAGCAGTACTTC
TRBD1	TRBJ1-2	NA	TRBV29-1	CSVGTGPNYGYTF	TGCAGCGTTGGGACAGGTCCTAACTATGGCTACACCTTC
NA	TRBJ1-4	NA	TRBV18	CASSLQGTLNEKLFF	TGTGCCAGCTCGCTTCAGGGTACCTTAAATGAAAAACTGTTTTTT
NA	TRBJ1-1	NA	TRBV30	CAWREDRNTEAFF	TGTGCCTGGAGGGAGGACAGGAACACTGAAGCTTTCTTT
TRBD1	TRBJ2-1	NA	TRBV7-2	CASSFDRGSYNEQFF	TGTGCCAGCAGCTTCGACAGGGGCTCCTACAATGAGCAGTTCTTC
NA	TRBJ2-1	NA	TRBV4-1	CASSQVGLGGGEQFF	TGCGCCAGCAGCCAAGTGGGGTTAGGGGGAGGGGAGCAGTTCTTC
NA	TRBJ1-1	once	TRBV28	CASRGTSEAFF	TGTGCCAGCAGGGGGACTTCTGAAGCTTTCTTT
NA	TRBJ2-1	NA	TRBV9	CASSVASTGANEQFF	TGTGCCAGCAGCGTAGCTTCTACGGGAGCAAATGAGCAGTTCTTC
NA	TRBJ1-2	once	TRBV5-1	CASHQEGYGYTF	TGCGCCAGCCACCAGGAGGGCTATGGCTACACCTTC
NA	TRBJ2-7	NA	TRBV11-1	CASSASDGSSYEQYF	TGTGCCAGCAGCGCCAGCGACGGGAGCTCCTACGAGCAGTACTTC
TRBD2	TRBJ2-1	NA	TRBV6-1	CASSELIWGDYYNEQFF	TGTGCCAGCAGTGAACTAATATGGGGGGACTACTACAATGAGCAGTTCTTC
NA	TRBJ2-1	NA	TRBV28	CASTWGRHRDTYNEQFF	TGTGCCAGCACCTGGGGCAGGCATCGTGATACCTACAATGAGCAGTTCTTC
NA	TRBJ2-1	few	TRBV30	CASTRVYPYNEQFF	TGTGCCTCCACCAGGGTGTACCCATACAATGAGCAGTTCTTC
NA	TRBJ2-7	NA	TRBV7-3	CASSPTSGAEQYF	TGTGCCAGCAGCCCCACCTCAGGTGCCGAGCAGTACTTC
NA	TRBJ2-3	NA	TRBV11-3	CASSLTPTGAITDTQYF	TGTGCCAGCAGCCTAACTCCCACGGGAGCGATCACAGATACGCAGTATTTT
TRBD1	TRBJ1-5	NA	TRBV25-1	CASSRQGAQPQHF	TGTGCCAGCAGTCGGCAGGGGGCTCAGCCCCAGCATTTT
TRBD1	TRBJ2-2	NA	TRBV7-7	CASSRQGFTGELFF	TGTGCTAGCAGCCGACAGGGCTTCACCGGGGAGCTGTTTTTT
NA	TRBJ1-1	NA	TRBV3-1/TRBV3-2	CASSQDGSFTEAFF	TGTGCCAGCAGCCAAGATGGTAGTTTCACTGAAGCTTTCTTT
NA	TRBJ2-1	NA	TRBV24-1	CATSDLTGRQFF	TGTGCCACCAGTGATTTAACGGGAAGGCAGTTCTTC
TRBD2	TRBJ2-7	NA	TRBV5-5	CASSWAGAYEQYF	TGTGCCAGCAGTTGGGCGGGAGCCTACGAGCAGTACTTC
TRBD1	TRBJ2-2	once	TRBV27	CASSLRQGGAGELFF	TGTGCCAGCAGTTTAAGACAGGGGGGCGCCGGGGAGCTGTTTTTT
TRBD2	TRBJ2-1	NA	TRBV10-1	CASSEAGGGDEQFF	TGCGCCAGCAGTGAGGCGGGAGGGGGGGATGAGCAGTTCTTC
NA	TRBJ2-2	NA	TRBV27	CASSFRGNTGELFF	TGTGCCAGCAGTTTTAGGGGGAACACCGGGGAGCTGTTTTTT